This T cell receptor (beta chain) stems from a study of blood T cell repertoires in COVID-19. Study overall: Spain, Italy and the United States supplied samples that represented acute and convalescent COVID-19. Sample material is recorded as cDNA or gDNA derived from T cells, B-cell-depleted T cells, or PBMCs.

V dropped 4 bases and J dropped 0 bases, with 12 bases sitting between them. The CDR3 extends over 15 amino acids. In germline, CDR1 is SGHAT, CDR2 FQNNGV. Original data processing: Reference gene primer amplification yielded estimated nucleated cell counts. Assay: immunoSEQ multiplex PCR; the TCRdb copy retains only in-frame clones and omits some. The V and J calls and the clone size are those of that table, but D and trimming were determined from the DNA. The table has roughly 120,000 clones, 90% seen once. V gene TRBV11-2 combines with J gene TRBJ1-1; D unresolved. The TCR comes from a human donor with active COVID-19. The donor label of this sample is uncertain. Sequenced sample: peripheral blood. The CDR3 nucleotides are TGTGCCAGCAGCTCCCCGGGGAGCTTGAACACTGAAGCTTTCTTT. This sequence encodes CASSSPGSLNTEAFF.